These 24 T cell receptor beta chains share one sample of origin, sequenced in a study of OX40 agonist ivuxolimab in advanced cancers. Library preparation employed the immunoSEQ multiplex PCR assay. TCRdb carries this immuneACCESS record with in-frame sequences only. Its versions omit some clonotypes, under half of them owing to an unresolved V gene in the studies checked, with the rest unexplained. Recorded for this sample are tens of thousands of clones; about 88% of them occurred a single time. The top ten constitute roughly 0.67% of the sample. The material was CD4+ or CD8+ T cells sorted from blood, obtained in a trial of the OX40 agonist ivuxolimab. These receptors were collected from an adult with an advanced solid tumor such as melanoma, head and neck, liver or kidney cancer.

The J gene is TRBJ1-2, the V gene TRBV29-1, with 7 positions matching TRBD1. This CDR3 has 12 amino acids. Germline V gene data show CDR1 as SQVTM and CDR2 as ANQGSEA. The V gene end was trimmed by 6 bases and the J gene end by 7 bases; junction bases not matched to a gene: 8. CDR3: CSVERQGSGYTF. CDR3 DNA: TGCAGCGTCGAGAGACAGGGATCTGGCTACACCTTC.

This clone has more than one count but fewer than ten. V and J are TRBV28 and TRBJ1-6; 11 bases line up with TRBD1. CDR1 and CDR2 (germline): MDHEN, SYDVKM. This CDR3 is 17 amino acids long. V lost 3 bases, J lost 6 bases, and 7 bases stayed unmatched. This CDR3 reads CASSFARTGGFNSPLHF. CDR3 nucleotides: TGTGCCAGCAGTTTTGCCCGGACAGGGGGCTTTAATTCACCCCTCCACTTT.

The chain couples TRBV28 to TRBJ1-3, with D hard to call. This CDR3 has 12 amino acids. Looked up from germline, CDR1 is MDHEN and CDR2 is SYDVKM. Deletions cut 6 bases from V and 4 bases from J, with 7 bases between. CDR3 amino acids: CASRPRGNTIYF. Here the CDR3 DNA reads TGTGCCAGCAGACCTAGGGGAAACACCATATATTTT.

This clone was seen only once. The V call is TRBV6-5, the J call TRBJ2-7; TRBD1 is a possible D gene (6 bases). This CDR3 contains 13 residues. The V end was cut by 2 bases, the J end by 1 base, with 6 bases between. Germline V gene lookup returns CDR1 MNHEY and CDR2 SVGAGI. CDR3 sequence (DNA): TGTGCCAGCAGTTACAGGGGGTCCTACGAGCAGTACTTC. Its protein is CASSYRGSYEQYF.

This clone was detected only a few times. The gene calls are TRBV6-6 and TRBJ1-5; D not resolved. This CDR3 is built from 14 residues. Trimming took 5 bases from V and 0 from J, leaving 8 bases between them. Germline CDR1 MNHNY, CDR2 SVGAGI (reference sequence). The CDR3 region is CASSQVDSNQPQHF. The CDR3 bases are TGTGCCAGCAGTCAGGTAGATAGCAATCAGCCCCAGCATTTT.

The genes are TRBV5-4 and TRBJ2-3; D possibly corresponds to TRBD2 (6 bases). Trimming removed 5 bases from V and 3 bases from J, with 19 bases in between. CDR3 length equals 16 residues. Germline V gives CDR1 SGHNT, CDR2 YYREEE (reference sequence). The CDR3 DNA sequence: TGTGCCAGCAGTCCCTTTAGGAGGGGTGGAACAGATACGCAGTATTTT. The encoded protein is CASSPFRRGGTDTQYF.

This clone was found a few times. This chain uses TRBV7-2 with TRBJ2-2, with TRBD2 identical over 10 bases. The CDR3 is made up of 18 amino acids. Germline loops: CDR1 SGHTA, CDR2 FQGNSA. V shed 1 base, J shed 6 bases, and the junction held 11 bases outside the gene matches. CDR3 bases: TGTGCCAGCAGCTTAGTAGCTGCTAGCGGGAGTATCGCCGGGGAGCTGTTTTTT. This gives the protein CASSLVAASGSIAGELFF.

This chain links TRBV5-1 with TRBJ2-3, with a possible D match to TRBD2 (6 bases). V lost 2 bases and J 0 bases, leaving 13 bases between the germline ends. The CDR3 is 16 residues long. The germline gives CDR1 SGHRS, CDR2 YFSETQ. DNA of the CDR3: TGCGCCAGCAGCTTTAATCGGGGGTCTAGCACAGATACGCAGTATTTT. Amino acids: CASSFNRGSSTDTQYF. Filled out from reference TRBV5-1 and TRBJ2-3, the complete variable domain reads KAGVTQTPRYLIKTRGQQVTLSCSPISGHRSVSWYQQTPGQGLQFLFEYFSETQRNKGNFPGRFSGRQFSNSRSEMNVSTLELGDSALYLCASSFNRGSSTDTQYFGPGTRLTVL.

V usage is TRBV9 and J usage is TRBJ1-1, with a tentative D call TRBD1 (6 bases). The V end was cut by 6 bases, the J end by 2 bases, with 14 bases between. This CDR3 has 14 residues. Germline V CDR1 and CDR2: SGDLS, YYNGEE. The CDR3 region is CASTRPGQNTEAFF. The CDR3 bases are TGTGCCAGCACCCGACCGGGACAAAACACTGAAGCTTTCTTT.

This rearrangement joins TRBV11-3 to TRBJ2-7; D tentatively reads TRBD1 or TRBD2 (6 bases each). The V end lost 5 bases, the J end lost 2 bases, and 13 bases lay between the germline ends. Germline CDR1 is SGHNT and CDR2 is YENEEA. The CDR3 has 14 amino acids. For the CDR3, the DNA is TGTGCCAGCAGCATTGGGGGGCCCCCCTACGAGCAGTACTTC. Translating it yields CASSIGGPPYEQYF.

The chain joins TRBV7-2 to TRBJ2-7; the match to TRBD2 covers 10 bases. The CDR3 extends over 16 amino acids. Trimming at V came to 2 bases and at J to 4 bases, leaving 8 bases not matched to a gene. Germline V gene data show CDR1 as SGHTA and CDR2 as FQGNSA. CDR3 sequence (DNA): TGTGCCAGCAGCTTATATTTCCTAGCGGGAGTTTACGAGCAGTACTTC. It codes for CASSLYFLAGVYEQYF.

The genes are TRBV10-2 and TRBJ2-2; no firm D call. V dropped 8 bases and J dropped 1 base, with 11 bases sitting between them. This CDR3 is built from 14 residues. The germline CDR1 and CDR2 sequences are WSHSY and SAAADI. The CDR3 here is CASVIAENTGELFF. The CDR3 DNA reads as TGCGCCAGCGTGATAGCAGAGAACACCGGGGAGCTGTTTTTT.

DNA of the CDR3: TGTGCCAGCAGCCCTCGCGGTATGAACACTGAAGCTTTCTTT. Residues: CASSPRGMNTEAFF. The chain carries TRBV13 and TRBJ1-1; the D is unclear. CDR1 is PRHDT and CDR2 is FYEKMQ in the germline V gene (reference sequence). The CDR3 totals 14 residues. The V end was cut by 5 bases, the J end by 0 bases, with 10 bases between.

This clone was counted once. The chain joins TRBV29-1 to TRBJ2-2; D gene ambiguous. Germline CDR1 SQVTM, CDR2 ANQGSEA. V lost 4 bases and J lost 1, with 4 bases in between. There are 12 residues in the CDR3. CDR3 protein: CSVGGNTGELFF. Here the CDR3 DNA reads TGCAGCGTTGGAGGGAACACCGGGGAGCTGTTTTTT.

The CDR3: CASSQQHSTYEQYF. The CDR3, as DNA: TGTGCCAGCAGCCAGCAGCATTCCACCTACGAGCAGTACTTC. V is TRBV7-2 and J is TRBJ2-7; D is unclear. V dropped 5 bases and J dropped 2 bases, with 13 bases sitting between them. CDR3 size: 14 residues. Germline V CDR1 and CDR2: SGHTA, FQGNSA.

A single count supports this clone. V gene TRBV5-4 combines with J gene TRBJ2-5; D might be TRBD2 (6 bases). Germline assignment: CDR1 SGHNT and CDR2 YYREEE (reference sequence). The CDR3 is 15 amino acids. The V end lost 1 base, the J end lost 1 base, and 11 bases lay between the germline ends. Written as DNA, the CDR3 is TGTGCCAGCAGCTTGTCGATAGCGGTCCAAGAGACCCAGTACTTC. This codes for CASSLSIAVQETQYF.

V usage is TRBV11-3 and J usage is TRBJ2-1; possibly TRBD2 for D (6 bases). Trimming removed 1 base at V and 5 bases at J, with 6 bases between. Germline loops: CDR1 SGHNT, CDR2 YENEEA. The CDR3 sequence is 13 residues long. The CDR3 region is CASSLAGDNEQFF. Here the CDR3 DNA reads TGTGCCAGCAGCTTAGCGGGGGACAATGAGCAGTTCTTC. Full variable domain (remainder filled in from reference TRBV11-3 and TRBJ2-1): EAGVVQSPRYKIIEKKQPVAFWCNPISGHNTLYWYLQNLGQGPELLIRYENEEAVDDSQLPKDRFSAERLKGVDSTLKIQPAELGDSAVYLCASSLAGDNEQFFGPGTRLTVL.

This clone is labeled as medium-sized. The chain employs TRBV6-5 and TRBJ2-5, with D perhaps matching TRBD2 (5 bases). The V gene's germline CDR1 is MNHEY and CDR2 SVGAGI. V was clipped by 6 bases and J by 4 bases, with 12 bases between them. The CDR3 contains 13 residues. CDR3 DNA sequence: TGTGCCAGCAGCCGCTCGAGGGCAGAGACCCAGTACTTC. Protein sequence: CASSRSRAETQYF.

This chain links TRBV6-4 with TRBJ1-2, with 9 bases that match TRBD1. The length of the CDR3 is 15 residues. From germline, CDR1 is MRHNA and CDR2 SNTAGT. V lost 6 bases, J lost 7 bases, and 12 bases stayed unmatched. The CDR3: CASSNRGRWDLGYTF. The CDR3 DNA follows: TGTGCCAGCAGCAACAGGGGGCGCTGGGATCTTGGCTACACCTTC.

V usage is TRBV2 and J usage is TRBJ2-5, with D tentatively TRBD2 (5 bases). With the DNA end fitting TRBJ2-7 better, the J assignment may be wrong. CDR1 SNHLY and CDR2 FYNNEI come from the germline V gene. The CDR3 loop spans 17 amino acids. CDR3 bases: TGTGCCAGCAAGGCCCCCAGCCTGGGTACTAGCTCCTACGAGCAGTACTTC. Translated, it gives CASKAPSLGTSSYEQYF.

The rearrangement joins TRBV29-1 to TRBJ2-7, with D uncertain. Germline assignment: CDR1 SQVTM and CDR2 ANQGSEA. Deletions cut 3 bases from V and 2 bases from J, with 14 bases between. The CDR3 length is 14 residues. The CDR3 is CSVDGIGSPYEQYF. The DNA of the CDR3 is TGCAGCGTTGACGGCATAGGATCTCCCTACGAGCAGTACTTC.

The rearrangement joins TRBV5-1 to TRBJ2-2; the D gene is possibly TRBD2 (5 bases). This CDR3 has 15 amino acids. V gave up 0 bases and J gave up 4 bases, with 10 bases separating them. The germline V gene has CDR1 SGHRS and CDR2 YFSETQ. The CDR3 DNA reads as TGCGCCAGCAGCTTGGTTCGGGCGGGCACCGGGGAGCTGTTTTTT. It translates to CASSLVRAGTGELFF.

V usage is TRBV28 and J usage is TRBJ2-7; TRBD1 aligns across 10 bases. The CDR3 runs to 18 residues. CDR1 MDHEN and CDR2 SYDVKM come from the germline V gene. Trimming at V came to 1 base and at J to 4 bases, leaving 13 bases not matched to a gene. CDR3 amino acids: CASSLLRQGAWGGYEQYF. DNA for the CDR3: TGTGCCAGCAGTTTATTGAGACAGGGGGCTTGGGGAGGGTACGAGCAGTACTTC.

This clone has more than one count but fewer than ten. The chain recombines TRBV30 with TRBJ1-5; D is uncertain. Germline CDR1 reads GTSNPN; CDR2 reads SVGIG (reference sequence). CDR3 length equals 15 residues. V gave up 2 bases and J gave up 4 bases, with 15 bases separating them. This CDR3 is CAWSNGEAANQPQHF. The DNA for the CDR3 is TGTGCCTGGAGTAACGGGGAGGCAGCAAATCAGCCCCAGCATTTT.